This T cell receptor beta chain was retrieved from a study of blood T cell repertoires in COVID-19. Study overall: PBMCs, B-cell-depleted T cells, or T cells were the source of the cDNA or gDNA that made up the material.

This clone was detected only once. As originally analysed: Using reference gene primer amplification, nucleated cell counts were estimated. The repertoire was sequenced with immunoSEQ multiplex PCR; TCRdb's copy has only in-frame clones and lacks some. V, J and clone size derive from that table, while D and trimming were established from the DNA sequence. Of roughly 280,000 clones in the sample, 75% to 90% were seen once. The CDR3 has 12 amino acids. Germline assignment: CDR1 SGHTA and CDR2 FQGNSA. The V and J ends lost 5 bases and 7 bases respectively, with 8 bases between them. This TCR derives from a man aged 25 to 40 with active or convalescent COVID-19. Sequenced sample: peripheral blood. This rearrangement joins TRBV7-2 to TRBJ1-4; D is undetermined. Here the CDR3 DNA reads TGTGCCAGCAGCACAAACAGTGAAAAACTGTTTTTT. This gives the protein CASSTNSEKLFF.